This T cell receptor beta chain stems from a study of T cell responses to AZD1222 COVID-19 vaccine. Assay used: immunoSEQ multiplex PCR; TCRdb lists only in-frame clones, some missing. The sample lists 65,000 to 95,000 clones; 80% to 90% were seen once. There are many counts of this clone. The antigen is undetermined. V lost 2 bases and J 0 bases, leaving 5 bases between the germline ends. Germline V gene lookup returns CDR1 SGHRS and CDR2 YFSETQ. The CDR3 is made up of 14 amino acids. General study points: Distributed over spike, vaccine-associated CD4 TCRs predominated at 160-218 and 743-854.

Source: peripheral blood, taken 28 days after the second AZD1222 dose. The chain has TRBV5-1 and TRBJ2-2; no clear D gene. The TCR was taken from an adult who received the AZD1222 COVID-19 vaccine. This CDR3 is CASSFSPNTGELFF. The CDR3 coding sequence is TGCGCCAGCAGCTTCAGCCCGAACACCGGGGAGCTGTTTTTT.